This entry lists 12 T cell receptor beta chains sequenced from one sample in a study of T-cell reconstitution after alpha-beta-depleted transplantation in children. Construction of the TCRbeta library involved unique molecular identifiers. TCRdb reprocessed the PCR reads with MiXCR, giving one entry per CDR3 protein. The sample yields almost 500,000 distinct CDR3 sequences, around an eighth seen once. Here the sequenced sample was PBMCs from the stem cell graft donor, taken from the stem cell graft. Receptors were obtained from a human donor who donated a stem cell graft to a child with combined immunodeficiency.

The chain joins TRBV9 to TRBJ2-5; the D gene could be TRBD1 or TRBD2 (5 bases each). V was trimmed by 0 bases and J by 1 base, leaving 7 bases between them. Germline values: CDR1 SGDLS, CDR2 YYNGEE. This CDR3 has 14 amino acids. Here the CDR3 reads CASSVAGTQETQYF. The CDR3 nucleotides read TGTGCCAGCAGCGTAGCTGGGACCCAAGAGACCCAGTACTTC.

This clonotype turned up a few times. V gene TRBV7-3 combines with J gene TRBJ2-7, with D hard to call. Germline lookup yields CDR1 SGHTA and CDR2 FQGTGA. CDR3 size: 15 residues. The V end was cut by 5 bases, the J end by 0 bases, with 14 bases between. CDR3 nucleotide sequence: TGTGCCAGCAGCAGCGATCCTCGGAGCTCCTACGAGCAGTACTTC. It specifies CASSSDPRSSYEQYF.

Ten or more counts support this clonotype. CDR3 residues: CASDPLEGSGRLNTEAFF. The CDR3 DNA sequence: TGTGCCAGTGACCCTTTAGAGGGCTCCGGGAGATTGAACACTGAAGCTTTCTTT. The rearrangement uses TRBV6-1 and TRBJ1-1; D gene uncertain. This CDR3 has 18 amino acids. The ends were cut back, 9 bases at V and 0 bases at J, with 26 bases in the middle. CDR1 and CDR2 from the germline V gene are MNHNS and SASEGT.

The V and J genes are TRBV12-3 or TRBV12-4 and TRBJ2-3, with a tentative D call TRBD2 (6 bases). The CDR3 runs to 12 residues. Trimming removed 6 bases at V and 13 bases at J, with 17 bases between. The CDR3 DNA sequence: TGTGCCAGCAGCCAAACTAGGACGGGGGAGTATTTT. Amino acids: CASSQTRTGEYF.

In DNA, the CDR3 is TGTGCCAGCAGCCGGACACTAAGCTCTGGGGCCAACGTCCTGACTTTC. Translated: CASSRTLSSGANVLTF. The chain is built from TRBV7-6 and TRBJ2-6; tentative D call: TRBD1 (5 bases). V shed 5 bases and J shed 0 bases, with 11 bases lying between them. In germline, CDR1 is SGHVS, CDR2 FNYEAQ. The CDR3 covers 16 residues.

This chain connects TRBV6-2 or TRBV6-3 to TRBJ2-5; D call uncertain. CDR3 length equals 12 residues. The germline gives CDR1 MNHEY, CDR2 SVGEGT. The V end lost 0 bases, the J end lost 7 bases, and 6 bases lay between the germline ends. CDR3 in DNA: TGTGCCAGCAGTTACTCGGCTGGGACCCAGTACTTC. It encodes CASSYSAGTQYF.

The DNA for the CDR3 is TGTGCCATCAGTGGCGGGGGGCCGACGGAGACCCAGTACTTC. It codes for CAISGGGPTETQYF. The rearrangement joins TRBV10-3 to TRBJ2-5; the match to TRBD2 covers 8 bases. Unmatched junction bases numbered 6, after V lost 4 bases and J lost 5 bases. This CDR3 spans 14 amino acids. From germline, CDR1 is ENHRY and CDR2 SYGVKD.

This clonotype has only a few counts. J is TRBJ1-6 and V is TRBV12-3 or TRBV12-4; D is ambiguous. The CDR3 is made up of 12 amino acids. V was trimmed by 3 bases and J by 7 bases, leaving 4 bases between them. CDR3 sequence (DNA): TGTGCCAGCAGTTTCCAGAATTCACCCCTCCACTTT. Protein product: CASSFQNSPLHF.

This rearrangement joins TRBV2 to TRBJ2-1, with D perhaps matching TRBD2 (6 bases). Germline assignment: CDR1 SNHLY and CDR2 FYNNEI. The CDR3 contains 12 residues. The V and J ends lost 7 bases and 9 bases respectively, with 13 bases between them. CDR3 coding DNA: TGTGCCAGCACGGAGACTAGGGCTGAGCAGTTCTTC. It encodes CASTETRAEQFF.

The sample holds a few counts of this clonotype. This chain connects TRBV5-1 to TRBJ2-1, with D perhaps matching TRBD1 (5 bases). Trimming cost V 4 bases and J 9 bases, with 11 bases left between them. CDR3 length equals 12 residues. Germline CDR1 and CDR2: SGHRS and YFSETQ. In nucleotides, the CDR3 is TGCGCCAGCAGCGGGTACCAGGGTGAGCAGTTCTTC. Protein: CASSGYQGEQFF.

This clonotype occurred a few times. The genes are TRBV7-6 and TRBJ2-5; TRBD1 is a possible D gene (5 bases). This CDR3 comprises 15 residues. V lost 4 bases and J lost 5, with 17 bases in between. Germline V gene lookup returns CDR1 SGHVS and CDR2 FNYEAQ. The CDR3: CASSSVFRAGETQYF. The DNA for the CDR3 is TGTGCCAGCAGCTCAGTTTTCAGGGCCGGGGAGACCCAGTACTTC.

The V call is TRBV24-1, the J call TRBJ2-5; 9 bases are a match to TRBD1. Germline-derived CDR1 and CDR2 are KGHDR and SFDVKD. The V segment lost 3 bases and the J segment 4 bases; nucleotides outside the gene matches: 8. The CDR3 spans 16 residues. The CDR3 loop reads CATSDRLGQGGETQYF. CDR3 in DNA: TGTGCCACCAGTGATAGACTGGGACAGGGAGGAGAGACCCAGTACTTC.